This TCR beta chain was sequenced during a study of control samples from healthy donors and cancer patients. Trimming at V came to 0 bases and at J to 10 bases, leaving 1 base not matched to a gene. The CDR3 is 14 amino acids. Germline loops: CDR1 SGHRS, CDR2 YFSETQ. TCRdb's table, derived via immunoSEQ multiplex PCR, lists solely in-frame clones and lacks some. The sample carries roughly 100,000 clones, about four fifths recorded once. The chain carries TRBV5-1 and TRBJ1-6, with TRBD1 matching over 10 bases. Sequencing was carried out using blood. This sequence originates from a woman in her forties or fifties in good health. DNA of the CDR3: TGCGCCAGCAGCTTGGGACAGGGGGCATCACCCCTCCACTTT. This encodes CASSLGQGASPLHF. Filled out from reference TRBV5-1 and TRBJ1-6, the complete variable domain reads KAGVTQTPRYLIKTRGQQVTLSCSPISGHRSVSWYQQTPGQGLQFLFEYFSETQRNKGNFPGRFSGRQFSNSRSEMNVSTLELGDSALYLCASSLGQGASPLHFGNGTRLTVT.